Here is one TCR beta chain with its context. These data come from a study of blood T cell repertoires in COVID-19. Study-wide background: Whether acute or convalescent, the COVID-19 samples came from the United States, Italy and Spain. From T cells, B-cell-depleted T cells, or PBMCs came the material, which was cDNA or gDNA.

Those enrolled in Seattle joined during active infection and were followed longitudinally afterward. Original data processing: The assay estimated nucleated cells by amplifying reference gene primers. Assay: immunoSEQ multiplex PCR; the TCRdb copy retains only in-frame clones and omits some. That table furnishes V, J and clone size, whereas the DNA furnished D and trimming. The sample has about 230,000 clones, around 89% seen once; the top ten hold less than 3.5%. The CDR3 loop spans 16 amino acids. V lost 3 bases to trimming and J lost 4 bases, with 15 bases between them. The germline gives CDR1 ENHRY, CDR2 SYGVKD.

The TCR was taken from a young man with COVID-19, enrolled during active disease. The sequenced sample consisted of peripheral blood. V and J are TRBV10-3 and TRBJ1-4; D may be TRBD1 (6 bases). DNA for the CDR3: TGTGCCATCAGTGAAAGAGGGGCAGGGGATAATGAAAAACTGTTTTTT. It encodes CAISERGAGDNEKLFF.